This TCR beta chain was sequenced during a study of cytomegalovirus exposure and HLA in healthy donors. Study-level results: Most TCRs appeared rarely, but some public TCRs recurred in many donors. Subsequent analysis of the approximately 110 validation repertoires found a tendency for first-cohort TCR clusters to co-occur. Cytomegalovirus status was reportedly diagnosed by the classifier with high specificity and sensitivity.

Notes on this clone: Its cognate antigen is unknown.

J lost 8 bases, V lost 2 bases, and 7 bases had no gene match. Germline-derived CDR1 and CDR2 are MNHEY and SVGAGI. The CDR3 loop spans 14 amino acids. Sequencing was performed with immunoSEQ multiplex PCR; in TCRdb, only in-frame clones are kept and a portion is missing. The data show about 150,000 clones, with 94% seen just once and less than 2% held by the top ten. The sequenced sample was PBMCs. The chain recombines TRBV6-5 with TRBJ1-2; 8 nucleotides align to TRBD1. The receptor's source is a man younger than 35 in good health and CMV-seropositive. The CDR3 DNA reads as TGTGCCAGCAGTTACGGGCAGGGGGCTAGAGGCTACACCTTC. It yields the protein CASSYGQGARGYTF.